This T cell receptor (beta chain) was observed in a study of T-cell reconstitution after alpha-beta-depleted transplantation in children. The CDR3 length is 15 residues. V gave up 0 bases and J gave up 3 bases, with 10 bases separating them. Germline CDR1 and CDR2: SGHRS and YFSETQ. The TCRbeta library incorporated unique molecular identifiers. MiXCR was run by TCRdb on the PCR reads, yielding one entry per CDR3 protein. The sample lists roughly 23,000 distinct CDR3 sequences; roughly a tenth were seen once. This clonotype was seen many times. This material consisted of PBMCs from the stem cell graft donor, taken from the stem cell graft. The rearrangement joins TRBV5-1 to TRBJ2-1, with D possibly TRBD1 on 5 matching bases. The clonotype originates from a human donor who donated a stem cell graft to a child with chronic granulomatous disease. The CDR3 here is CASSLGGGNYNEQFF. The CDR3, as DNA: TGCGCCAGCAGCTTGGGGGGCGGCAACTACAATGAGCAGTTCTTC.